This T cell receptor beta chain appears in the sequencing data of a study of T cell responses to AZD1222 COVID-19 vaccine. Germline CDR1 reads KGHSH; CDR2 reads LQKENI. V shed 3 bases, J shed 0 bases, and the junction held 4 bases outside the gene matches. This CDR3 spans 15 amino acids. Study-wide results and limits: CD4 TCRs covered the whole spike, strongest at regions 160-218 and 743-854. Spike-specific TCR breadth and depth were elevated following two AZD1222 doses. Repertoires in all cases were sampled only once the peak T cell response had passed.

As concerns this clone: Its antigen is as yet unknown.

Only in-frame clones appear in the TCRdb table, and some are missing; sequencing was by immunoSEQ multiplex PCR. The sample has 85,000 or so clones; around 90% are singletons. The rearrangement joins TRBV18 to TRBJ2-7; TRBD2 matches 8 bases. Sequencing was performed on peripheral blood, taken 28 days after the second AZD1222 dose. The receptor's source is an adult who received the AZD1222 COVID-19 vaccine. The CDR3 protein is CASSPTGGSSYEQYF. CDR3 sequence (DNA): TGTGCCAGCTCACCGACGGGGGGGAGCTCCTACGAGCAGTACTTC. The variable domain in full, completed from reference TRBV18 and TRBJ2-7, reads NAGVMQNPRHLVRRRGQEARLRCSPMKGHSHVYWYRQLPEEGLKFMVYLQKENIIDESGMPKERFSAEFPKEGPSILRIQQVVRGDSAAYFCASSPTGGSSYEQYFGPGTRLTVT.